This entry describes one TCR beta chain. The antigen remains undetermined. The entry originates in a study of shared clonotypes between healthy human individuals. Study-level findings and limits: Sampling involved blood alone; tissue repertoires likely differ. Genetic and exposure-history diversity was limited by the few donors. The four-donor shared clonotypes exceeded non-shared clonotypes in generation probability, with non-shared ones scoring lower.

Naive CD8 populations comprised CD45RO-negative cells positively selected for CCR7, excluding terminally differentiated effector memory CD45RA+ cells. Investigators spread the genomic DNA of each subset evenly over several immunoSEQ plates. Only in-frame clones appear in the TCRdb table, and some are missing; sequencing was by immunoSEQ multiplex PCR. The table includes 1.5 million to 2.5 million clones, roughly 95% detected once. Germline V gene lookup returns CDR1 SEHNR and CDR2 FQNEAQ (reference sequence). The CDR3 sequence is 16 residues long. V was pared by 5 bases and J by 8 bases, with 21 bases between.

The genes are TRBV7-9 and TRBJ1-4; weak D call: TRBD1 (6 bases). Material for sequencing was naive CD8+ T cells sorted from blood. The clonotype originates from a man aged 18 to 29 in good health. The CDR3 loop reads CASSPTWGATEEKLFF. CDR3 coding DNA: TGTGCCAGCAGCCCCACTTGGGGGGCGACTGAGGAAAAACTGTTTTTT.